This T cell receptor beta chain was documented in a study of chemoradiotherapy in HPV16-positive cancers. Whole-study context: Functional T-cell assays on two HPV16-positive patients' cells defined candidate HPV-specific clones and common TCR motifs.

CDR1 SGDLS and CDR2 YYNGEE come from the germline V gene. The CDR3 consists of 16 residues. Trimming stripped 0 bases from V and 0 bases from J, with 12 bases between. TCRdb keeps only in-frame clones here, not all; method: immunoSEQ multiplex PCR. The sample shows about 12,000 clones, 70% to 85% of them seen only once. The chain uses TRBV9 and TRBJ1-1; D possibly corresponds to TRBD1 (5 bases). Sequenced material: blood, taken from a patient who underwent chemoradiotherapy. The TCR was taken from a human donor with HPV-associated anogenital cancer. The CDR3 DNA is TGTGCCAGCAGCGTAGCTACCGGACAAATGAACACTGAAGCTTTCTTT. Its protein product is CASSVATGQMNTEAFF. The full variable domain, its missing parts supplied by reference TRBV9 and TRBJ1-1, is DSGVTQTPKHLITATGQRVTLRCSPRSGDLSVYWYQQSLDQGLQFLIQYYNGEERAKGNILERFSAQQFPDLHSELNLSSLELGDSALYFCASSVATGQMNTEAFFGQGTRLTVV.